A selection of T cell receptor beta chains follows, all from one sample in a study of OX40 agonist ivuxolimab in advanced cancers. Assay: immunoSEQ multiplex PCR; the TCRdb copy retains only in-frame clones and omits some. The sample lists around 46,000 clones, approximately 86% seen once, with approximately 13% in the top ten. The sample consisted of CD4+ or CD8+ T cells sorted from blood, taken in a trial of the OX40 agonist ivuxolimab. These TCRs come from an adult with an advanced solid tumor such as melanoma, head and neck, liver or kidney cancer. Each CDR3 is given with its conserved first and last residue. Fields, in order: V gene, J gene, CDR3 length, CDR3 protein.

TRBV4-1	TRBJ2-7	17	CASSRGWGETVAYEQYF
TRBV10-2	TRBJ2-7	14	CASSESGTVYEQYF
TRBV11-2	TRBJ1-2	12	CASSLSQGDRVF
TRBV2	TRBJ2-3	15	CASILEGFRTDTQYF
TRBV6-1	TRBJ2-7	14	CASNPNRAIREQYF
TRBV4-1	TRBJ1-5	15	CASSPATGANQPQHF
TRBV11-2	TRBJ2-1	12	CASSLDSRWQFF
TRBV4-3	TRBJ2-2	15	CASSQGVAGDRELFF
TRBV28	TRBJ2-3	15	CASSSGLQVTDTQYF
TRBV7-9	TRBJ2-2	13	CASSFSNTGELFF
TRBV11-2	TRBJ2-7	14	CASSLTGPTYEQYF
TRBV19	TRBJ1-1	15	CASSIRGLENTEAFF
TRBV4-1	TRBJ1-1	15	CASSPGTEENTEAFF
TRBV4-3	TRBJ1-5	17	CASSQDITGVFHQPQHF
TRBV6-6	TRBJ2-3	14	CASSGVGTADTQYF
TRBV7-9	TRBJ1-2	17	CASSLAPGGVIKGGYTF
TRBV6-5	TRBJ2-5	15	CASSYSRQGWETQYF
TRBV7-7	TRBJ2-5	14	CASSLEGFGETQYF
TRBV7-9	TRBJ1-2	15	CASSLVGTGPVGYTF
TRBV6-5	TRBJ1-5	13	CASSLSGNQPQHF
TRBV7-6	TRBJ1-3	16	CASSLGGILSGNTIYF
TRBV4-1	TRBJ1-1	13	CASSPPGGIEAFF
TRBV5-6	TRBJ1-2	14	CASSLDRSGYGYTF
TRBV6-5	TRBJ2-2	15	CASSYGGRNTGELFF
TRBV9	TRBJ2-4	14	CASSVGVVGNIQYF
TRBV28	TRBJ2-7	14	CASSLQGLPYEQYF
TRBV29-1	TRBJ1-2	11	CSVLTPLGYTF
TRBV19	TRBJ1-1	13	CASSLLGGTEAFF
TRBV7-4	TRBJ2-2	16	CASSSLYLPYTGELFF
TRBV6-9	TRBJ1-1	13	CASSLDGNTEAFF
TRBV7-2	TRBJ2-7	20	CASSLAGTAGGSVLGYEQYF
TRBV9	TRBJ1-4	16	CASSVEGGRGDEKLFF
TRBV6-5	TRBJ1-1	14	CASSPTTGRTEAFF
TRBV27	TRBJ1-4	15	CASSPEGATNEKLFF
TRBV7-9	TRBJ2-2	16	CASSVPGGPVTGELFF
TRBV27	TRBJ2-3	14	CASSLRQGIDTQYF
TRBV19	TRBJ2-1	12	CATSGGRGEQFF
TRBV27	NA	14	CASSFQRGSYEQYF
TRBV28	TRBJ2-5	13	CASLGHSEETQYF
TRBV6-1	TRBJ2-1	15	CASTFMSGGRNEQFF